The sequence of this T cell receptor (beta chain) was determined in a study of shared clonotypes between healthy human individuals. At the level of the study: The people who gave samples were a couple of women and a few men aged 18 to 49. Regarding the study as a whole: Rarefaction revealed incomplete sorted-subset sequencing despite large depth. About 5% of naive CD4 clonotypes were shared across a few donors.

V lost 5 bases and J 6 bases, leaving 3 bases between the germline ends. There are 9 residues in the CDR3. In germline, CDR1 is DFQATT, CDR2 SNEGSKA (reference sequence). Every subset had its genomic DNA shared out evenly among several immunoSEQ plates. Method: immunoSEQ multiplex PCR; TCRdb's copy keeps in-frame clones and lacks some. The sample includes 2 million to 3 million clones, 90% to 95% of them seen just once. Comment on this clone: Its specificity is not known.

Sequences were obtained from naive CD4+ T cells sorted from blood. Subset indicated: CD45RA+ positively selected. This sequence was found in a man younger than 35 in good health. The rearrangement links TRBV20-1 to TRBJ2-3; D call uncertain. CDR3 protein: CSAPDTQYF. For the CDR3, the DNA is TGCAGTGCTCCCGATACGCAGTATTTT.